This record looks at one T cell receptor (beta chain) sequence and its context. The data were taken from a study of T cell changes during pregnancy in multiple sclerosis. Method: immunoSEQ multiplex PCR; TCRdb's copy keeps in-frame clones and lacks some. Here the sample spans 20,000 to 25,000 clones, 80% to 90% being singletons. The V gene end was trimmed by 4 bases and the J gene end by 7 bases; junction bases not matched to a gene: 9. Per germline, CDR1 SGHAT and CDR2 FQNNGV. The CDR3 is 16 amino acids. This receptor was obtained from a female donor in good health, enrolled as a control in a pregnancy study. Sample: CD4+ T cells from peripheral blood mononuclear cells, taken in the first trimester of pregnancy. The chain couples TRBV11-2 to TRBJ2-1; 11 nucleotides line up with TRBD2. The CDR3 protein is CASSSALAGGGNEQFF. In nucleotides, the CDR3 is TGTGCCAGCAGCTCCGCTCTAGCGGGGGGTGGAAATGAGCAGTTCTTC.